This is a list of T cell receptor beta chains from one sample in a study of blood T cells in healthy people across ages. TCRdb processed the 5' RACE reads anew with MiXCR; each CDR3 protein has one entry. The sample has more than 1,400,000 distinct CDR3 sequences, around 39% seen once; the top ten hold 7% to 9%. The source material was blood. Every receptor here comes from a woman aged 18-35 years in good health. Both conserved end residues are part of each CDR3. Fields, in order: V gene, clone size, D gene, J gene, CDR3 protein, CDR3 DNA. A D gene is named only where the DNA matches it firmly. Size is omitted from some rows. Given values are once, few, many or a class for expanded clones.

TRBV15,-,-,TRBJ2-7,CATSRGVGAYEQYF,TGTGCCACCAGCAGAGGAGTGGGGGCCTACGAGCAGTACTTC
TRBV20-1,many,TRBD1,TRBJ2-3,CSAGGGTGLDTQYF,TGCAGTGCTGGGGGCGGGACAGGTCTGGATACGCAGTATTTT
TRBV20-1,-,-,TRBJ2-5,CSASGNEQYF,TGCAGTGCTAGCGGGAATGAGCAGTACTTC
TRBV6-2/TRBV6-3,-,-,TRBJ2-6,CASMRSGANVLTF,TGTGCCAGCATGAGGAGCGGGGCCAACGTCCTGACTTTC
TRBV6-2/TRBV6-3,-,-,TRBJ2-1,CASSYSIPSYNEQFF,TGTGCCAGCAGTTACTCGATTCCCTCCTACAATGAGCAGTTCTTC
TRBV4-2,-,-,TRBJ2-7,CVSSQRNSLESEQYF,TGTGTCAGCAGCCAAAGGAACTCACTAGAATCCGAGCAGTACTTC
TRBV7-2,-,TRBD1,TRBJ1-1,CASSSGQINTEAFF,TGTGCCAGCAGCTCGGGACAGATAAACACTGAAGCTTTCTTT
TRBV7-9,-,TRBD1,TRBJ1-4,CASSNTGGREKLFF,TGTGCCAGCAGCAATACAGGGGGGCGAGAAAAACTGTTTTTT
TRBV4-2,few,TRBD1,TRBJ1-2,CASSQEDRGSNGYTF,TGTGCCAGCAGCCAAGAGGACAGGGGATCGAATGGCTACACCTTC
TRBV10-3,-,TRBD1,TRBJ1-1,CVITAGQGINTEAFF,TGTGTCATCACCGCCGGACAGGGTATAAACACTGAAGCTTTCTTT
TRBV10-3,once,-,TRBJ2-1,CAISETQNEQFF,TGTGCCATCAGTGAGACCCAGAATGAGCAGTTCTTC
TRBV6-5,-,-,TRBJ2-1,CASQTVAGNEQFF,TGTGCCAGCCAAACGGTCGCCGGCAATGAGCAGTTCTTC
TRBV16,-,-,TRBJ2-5,CASSQSGAPQETQYF,TGTGCCAGCAGCCAATCGGGGGCTCCACAAGAGACCCAGTACTTC
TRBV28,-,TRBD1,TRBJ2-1,CAGSLLARGLFDNEQFF,TGTGCCGGCAGTTTATTAGCGAGGGGGCTCTTTGACAATGAGCAGTTCTTC
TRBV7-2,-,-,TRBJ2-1,CASSLWYEQFF,TGTGCCAGCAGCTTATGGTATGAGCAGTTCTTC
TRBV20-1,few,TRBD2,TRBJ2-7,CSAREGGGPSYEQYF,TGCAGTGCTAGGGAGGGCGGGGGGCCTTCCTACGAGCAGTACTTC
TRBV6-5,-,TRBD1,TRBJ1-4,CASSYAGGVEKLFF,TGTGCCAGCAGTTATGCAGGGGGGGTTGAAAAACTGTTTTTT
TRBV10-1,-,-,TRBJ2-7,CASSEQGSEQYF,TGCGCCAGCAGTGAACAGGGATCCGAGCAGTACTTC
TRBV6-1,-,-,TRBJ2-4,CASSDPFQGGKAKNIQYF,TGTGCCAGCAGTGACCCCTTCCAGGGGGGAAAAGCCAAAAACATTCAGTACTTC
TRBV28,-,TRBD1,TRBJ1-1,CASSLVQGAGMNTEAFF,TGTGCCAGCAGTTTAGTGCAGGGGGCGGGGATGAACACTGAAGCTTTCTTT
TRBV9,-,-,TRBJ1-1,CASSANQGNTEAFF,TGTGCCAGCAGCGCCAATCAGGGGAACACTGAAGCTTTCTTT
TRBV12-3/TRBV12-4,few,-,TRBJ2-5,CASSLVPNQETQYF,TGTGCCAGCAGTTTAGTCCCAAACCAAGAGACCCAGTACTTC
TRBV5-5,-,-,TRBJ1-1,CASSLYSRRDTEAFF,TGTGCCAGCAGCCTCTACTCAAGACGGGACACTGAAGCTTTCTTT
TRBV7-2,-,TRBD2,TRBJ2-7,CASSYGTSGRAEQYF,TGTGCCAGCAGCTACGGGACTAGCGGGAGGGCCGAGCAGTACTTC
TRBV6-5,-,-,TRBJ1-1,CASSPGFGGAFF,TGTGCCAGCAGCCCCGGCTTCGGGGGAGCTTTCTTT
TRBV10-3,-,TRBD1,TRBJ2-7,CAISERQGIAYEQYF,TGTGCCATCAGTGAAAGACAGGGGATAGCCTACGAGCAGTACTTC
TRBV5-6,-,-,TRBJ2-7,CASSLGSQGSGYLDEQYF,TGTGCCAGCAGCTTGGGATCCCAGGGGTCGGGGTACTTGGACGAGCAGTACTTC
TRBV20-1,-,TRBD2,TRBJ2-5,CSARGPQTSGRLETQYF,TGCAGTGCTAGAGGCCCCCAGACTAGCGGCCGGTTGGAGACCCAGTACTTC
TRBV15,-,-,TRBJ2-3,CATSRDIGQGTDTQYF,TGTGCCACCAGCAGAGATATCGGGCAGGGCACAGATACGCAGTATTTT
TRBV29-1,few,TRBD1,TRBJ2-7,CSAKDRVGYEQYF,TGCAGCGCAAAAGACAGGGTTGGATACGAGCAGTACTTC
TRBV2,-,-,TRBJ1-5,CASSEGARQPQHF,TGTGCCAGCAGTGAGGGGGCAAGGCAGCCCCAGCATTTT
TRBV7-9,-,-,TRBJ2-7,CASSTQQGSYEQYF,TGTGCCAGTAGCACACAGCAGGGCTCCTACGAGCAGTACTTC
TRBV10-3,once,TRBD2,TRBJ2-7,CAISGGGRSHYNEQYF,TGTGCCATCAGTGGGGGCGGGAGGTCACACTACAATGAGCAGTACTTC
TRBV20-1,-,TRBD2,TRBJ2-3,CSARRVAGGISDTQYF,TGCAGTGCTAGACGGGTAGCGGGGGGGATATCTGATACGCAGTATTTT
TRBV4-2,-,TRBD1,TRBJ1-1,CASSQLQGAKGTEAFF,TGTGCCAGCAGCCAATTACAGGGGGCGAAGGGCACTGAAGCTTTCTTT
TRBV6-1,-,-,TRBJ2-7,CASGGTPLYEQYF,TGTGCCAGCGGGGGGACGCCGCTTTACGAGCAGTACTTC
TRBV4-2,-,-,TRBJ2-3,CASSQDTGVGTDTQYF,TGTGCCAGCAGCCAAGATACGGGAGTTGGCACAGATACGCAGTATTTT
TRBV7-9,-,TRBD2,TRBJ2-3,CASSLVISGSSDTQYF,TGTGCCAGCAGCTTAGTGATTAGCGGGAGTTCAGATACGCAGTATTTT
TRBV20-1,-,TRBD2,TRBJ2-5,CSATTSGGWETQYF,TGCAGTGCCACGACTAGCGGGGGGTGGGAGACCCAGTACTTC
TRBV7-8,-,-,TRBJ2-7,CASSPRTPYGQYF,TGTGCCAGCAGCCCGAGGACACCTTACGGGCAGTACTTC
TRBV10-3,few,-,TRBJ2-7,CAITPGRGTYEQYF,TGTGCCATCACCCCGGGACGTGGGACCTACGAGCAGTACTTC
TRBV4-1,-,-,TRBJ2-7,CPKWGWNPSEQYF,TGCCCCAAATGGGGCTGGAACCCCAGCGAGCAGTACTTC
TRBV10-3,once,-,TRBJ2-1,CAINELDSYNEQFF,TGTGCCATCAATGAGTTGGACAGCTACAATGAGCAGTTCTTC
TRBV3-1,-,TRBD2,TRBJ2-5,CASSQGSGGVHNEQYF,TGTGCCAGCAGCCAGGGTAGCGGGGGAGTCCACAATGAGCAGTACTTC
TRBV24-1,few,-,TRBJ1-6,CATSDSRHAGNSPLHF,TGTGCCACCAGTGATTCTCGACACGCCGGTAATTCACCCCTCCACTTT
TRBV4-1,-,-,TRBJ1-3,CASSQPTGSGNTIYF,TGCGCCAGCAGCCAACCGACGGGATCTGGAAACACCATATATTTT
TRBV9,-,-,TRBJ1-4,CASSPVAAAYEKLFF,TGTGCCAGCAGCCCCGTCGCGGCAGCCTACGAAAAACTGTTTTTT
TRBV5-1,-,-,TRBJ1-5,CASSLEGRNQPRHF,TGCGCCAGCAGCTTGGAGGGGAGGAATCAGCCCCGGCATTTT
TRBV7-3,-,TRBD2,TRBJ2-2,CASSRQTSGGATGELFF,TGTGCCAGCAGCCGACAGACTAGCGGGGGGGCGACCGGGGAGCTGTTTTTT
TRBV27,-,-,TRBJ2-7,CASSFDSYNEQYF,TGTGCCAGCAGTTTCGACAGCTACAATGAGCAGTACTTC
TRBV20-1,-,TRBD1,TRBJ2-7,CSAATGTPYEQYF,TGCAGTGCCGCGACAGGGACCCCCTACGAGCAGTACTTC
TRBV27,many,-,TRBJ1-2,CASSWDRNDYGYTF,TGTGCCAGCAGTTGGGACCGTAATGACTATGGCTACACCTTC
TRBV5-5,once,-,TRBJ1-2,CASSTVRGPKANYGYTF,TGTGCCAGCAGCACCGTCAGGGGCCCCAAGGCTAACTATGGCTACACCTTC